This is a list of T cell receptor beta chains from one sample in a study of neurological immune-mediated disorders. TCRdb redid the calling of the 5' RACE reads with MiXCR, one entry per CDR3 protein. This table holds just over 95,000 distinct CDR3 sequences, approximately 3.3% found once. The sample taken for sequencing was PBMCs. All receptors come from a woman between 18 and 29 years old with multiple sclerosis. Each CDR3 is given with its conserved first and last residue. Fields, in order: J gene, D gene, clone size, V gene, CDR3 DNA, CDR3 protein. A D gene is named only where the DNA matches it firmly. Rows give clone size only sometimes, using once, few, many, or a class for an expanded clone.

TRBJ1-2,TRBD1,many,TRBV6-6,TGTGCCAGCAGTTTTAGACAGGGGCCTTATGGCTACACCTTC,CASSFRQGPYGYTF
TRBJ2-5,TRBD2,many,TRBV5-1,TGCGCCAGCAGCTTGGGGACTAGCGGGGGCCTACGGGAGACCCAGTACTTC,CASSLGTSGGLRETQYF
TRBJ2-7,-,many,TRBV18,TGTGCCAGCTCACCAGCGACAGGCTACTACGAGCAGTACTTC,CASSPATGYYEQYF
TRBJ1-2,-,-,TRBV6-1,TGTGCCAGCAGTCCAAGCCCAGGGACCAACTATGGCTACACCTTC,CASSPSPGTNYGYTF
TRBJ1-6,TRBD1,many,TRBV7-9,TGTGCCAGCAGCTCCGGACAGGGGATACCCTCCTATAATTCACCCCTCCACTTT,CASSSGQGIPSYNSPLHF
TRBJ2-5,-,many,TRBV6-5,TGTGCCAGCAGTTACTCGGGTAGCGTAGGAGAGACCCAGTACTTC,CASSYSGSVGETQYF
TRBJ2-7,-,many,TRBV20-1,TGCAGTGCTAGAGATGAGGGCGTCGAGCAGTACTTC,CSARDEGVEQYF
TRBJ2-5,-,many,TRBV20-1,TGCAGTGCTAGATGGGCGACTGTCCAAGAGACCCAGTACTTC,CSARWATVQETQYF
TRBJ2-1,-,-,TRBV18,TGTGCCAACTCACCAAGGGCGAGGGAACATGAGCAGTTCTTC,CANSPRAREHEQFF
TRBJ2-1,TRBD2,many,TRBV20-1,TGCAGTGGGTGGAGCGGGGGGGACAATGAGCAGTTCTTC,CSGWSGGDNEQFF
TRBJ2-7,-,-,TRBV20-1,TGCAGTGCTAGAGATCACCCGGGGAACTTCACCTACGAGCAGTACTTC,CSARDHPGNFTYEQYF
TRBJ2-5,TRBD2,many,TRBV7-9,TGTGCCAGCAGCTTAGCCGGGAGTGGCGGGGGGTACCAAGAGACCCAGTACTTC,CASSLAGSGGGYQETQYF
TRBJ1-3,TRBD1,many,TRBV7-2,TGTGCCAGCAGCTTAGTGGGACAGGGTTTAAACACCATATATTTT,CASSLVGQGLNTIYF
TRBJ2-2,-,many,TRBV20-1,TGCAGTGCTAGATCGAGGGGGGAGCTGTTTTTT,CSARSRGELFF
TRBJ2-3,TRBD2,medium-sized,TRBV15,TGTGCCACCAGCAGAGATCGGGGCGGGGGGCCTACAGATACGCAGTATTTT,CATSRDRGGGPTDTQYF
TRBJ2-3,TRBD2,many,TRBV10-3,TGTGCCACCAAGCGGGGGCCGAGCAGTGATACGCAGTATTTT,CATKRGPSSDTQYF
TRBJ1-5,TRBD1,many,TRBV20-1,TGCAGTGCTAGTGGGACAGGGGGTCAGCCCCAGCATTTT,CSASGTGGQPQHF
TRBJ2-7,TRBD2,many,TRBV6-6,TGTGCCAGCAGTTACGATGGGAGGGCCGAGCAGTACTTC,CASSYDGRAEQYF
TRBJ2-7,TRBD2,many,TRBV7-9,TGTGCCAGCAGCCGGACGGCCAGCGGGAGGGCCCGAGAGCAGTACTTC,CASSRTASGRAREQYF
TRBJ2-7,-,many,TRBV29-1,TGCAGCGCCGAAGTTGCGGACTACGAGCAGTACTTC,CSAEVADYEQYF
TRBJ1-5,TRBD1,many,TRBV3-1,TGTGCCAGCAGCCCGGACAGGGTAAATCAGCCCCAGCATTTT,CASSPDRVNQPQHF
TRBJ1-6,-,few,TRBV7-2,TGTGCCAGCAGCCACCGGACTACTACGGGTTCACCCCTCCACTTT,CASSHRTTTGSPLHF
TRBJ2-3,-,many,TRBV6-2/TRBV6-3,TGTGCCAGCAGTTGGATAGGGCCTGGGGCCGCAGATACGCAGTATTTT,CASSWIGPGAADTQYF
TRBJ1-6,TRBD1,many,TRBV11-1,TGTGCCAGCAGCTCGACAGGGGTTGGTTCACCCCTCCACTTT,CASSSTGVGSPLHF
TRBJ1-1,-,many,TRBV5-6,TGTGCCAGCAGCTTGGAGGGGGTGAACACTGAAGCTTTCTTT,CASSLEGVNTEAFF
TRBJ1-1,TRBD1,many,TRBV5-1,TGCGCCAGCAGCCTGACAGGGGGAAAGCTGAACACTGAAGCTTTCTTT,CASSLTGGKLNTEAFF
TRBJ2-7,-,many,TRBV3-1,TGTGCCAGCAGCGCGGGTCAAACCAGGGGTGAGCAGTACTTC,CASSAGQTRGEQYF
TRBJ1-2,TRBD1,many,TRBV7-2,TGTGCCAGCAGCTTCGACAGGGCAAGCTACACCTTC,CASSFDRASYTF
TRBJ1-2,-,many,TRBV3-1,TGTGCCAGCAGCCAAGCAGGGGATAGCGGCTACACCTTC,CASSQAGDSGYTF
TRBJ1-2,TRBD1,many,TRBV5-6,TGTGCCAGCAGCTTGATGGACAGGGCCAGTTATGGCTACACCTTC,CASSLMDRASYGYTF
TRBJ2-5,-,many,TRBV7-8,TGTGCCAGCAGCTTGGACTACCAAGAGACCCAGTACTTC,CASSLDYQETQYF
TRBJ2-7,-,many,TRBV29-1,TGCAGCGTTGAAAATCGACTCCCCTACGAGCAGTACTTC,CSVENRLPYEQYF
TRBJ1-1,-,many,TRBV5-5,TGTGCCAGCAGCGTAGATGTGGGCATGAACACTGAAGCTTTCTTT,CASSVDVGMNTEAFF
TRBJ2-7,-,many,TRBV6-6,TGTGCCAGCAGGGCCATTCCCGGGCAGTACGAGCAGTACTTC,CASRAIPGQYEQYF
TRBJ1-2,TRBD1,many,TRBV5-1,TGCGCCAGCAGCTTGGAAGGGGGCTATGGTGGCTACACCTTC,CASSLEGGYGGYTF
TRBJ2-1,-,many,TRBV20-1,TGCAGTGCTACCCAAACCATGGCGGTGTCCTCCTACAATGAGCAGTTCTTC,CSATQTMAVSSYNEQFF
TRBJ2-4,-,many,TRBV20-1,TGCAGTGCTAGAGATCCGGGTCGGACAGCCAAAAACATTCAGTACTTC,CSARDPGRTAKNIQYF